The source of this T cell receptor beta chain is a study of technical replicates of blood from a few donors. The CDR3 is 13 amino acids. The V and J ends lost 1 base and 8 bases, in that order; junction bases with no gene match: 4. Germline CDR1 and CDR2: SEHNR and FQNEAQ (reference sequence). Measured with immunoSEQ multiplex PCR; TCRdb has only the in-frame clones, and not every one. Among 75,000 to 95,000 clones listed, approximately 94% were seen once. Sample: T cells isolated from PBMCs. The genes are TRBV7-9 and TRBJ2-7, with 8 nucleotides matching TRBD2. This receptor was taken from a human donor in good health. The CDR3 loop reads CASSLELAGKQYF. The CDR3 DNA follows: TGTGCCAGCAGCTTAGAGTTAGCGGGGAAGCAGTACTTC.